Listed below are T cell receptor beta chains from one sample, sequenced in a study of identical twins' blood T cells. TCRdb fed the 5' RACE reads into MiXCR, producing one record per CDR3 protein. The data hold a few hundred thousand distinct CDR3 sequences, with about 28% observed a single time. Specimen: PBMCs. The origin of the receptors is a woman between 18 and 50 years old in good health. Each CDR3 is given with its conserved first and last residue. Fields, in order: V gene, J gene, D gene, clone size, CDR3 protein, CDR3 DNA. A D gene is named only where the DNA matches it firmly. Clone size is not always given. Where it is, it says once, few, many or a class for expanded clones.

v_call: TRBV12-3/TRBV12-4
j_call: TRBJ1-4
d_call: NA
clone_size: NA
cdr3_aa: CASRTRGGFNEKLFF
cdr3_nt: TGTGCCAGCAGGACAAGGGGCGGCTTTAATGAAAAACTGTTTTTT

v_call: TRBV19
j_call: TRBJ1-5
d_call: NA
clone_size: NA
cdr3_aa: CASSNLLGSNQPQHF
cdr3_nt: TGTGCCAGTAGTAACCTGCTTGGTAGCAATCAGCCCCAGCATTTT

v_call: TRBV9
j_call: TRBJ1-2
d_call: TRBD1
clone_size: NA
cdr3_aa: CASSGSGTETNYGYTF
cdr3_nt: TGTGCCAGCAGCGGTTCCGGGACAGAGACTAACTATGGCTACACCTTC

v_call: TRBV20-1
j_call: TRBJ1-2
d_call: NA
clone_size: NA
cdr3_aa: CSVSDNYGYTF
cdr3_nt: TGCAGTGTTTCCGATAACTATGGCTACACCTTC

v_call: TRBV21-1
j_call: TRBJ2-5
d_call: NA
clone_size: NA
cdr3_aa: CASSTERTPGQKETQYF
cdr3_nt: TGTGCCAGCAGCACAGAGAGAACGCCGGGACAGAAAGAGACCCAGTACTTC

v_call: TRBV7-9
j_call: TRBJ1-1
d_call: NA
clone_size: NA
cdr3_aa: CASSPLKVGTTEAFF
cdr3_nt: TGTGCCAGCAGCCCTCTAAAGGTGGGGACCACTGAAGCTTTCTTT

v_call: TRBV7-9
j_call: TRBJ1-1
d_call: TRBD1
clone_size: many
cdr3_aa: CASSFTGGTEAFF
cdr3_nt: TGTGCCAGCAGCTTTACAGGGGGCACTGAAGCTTTCTTT

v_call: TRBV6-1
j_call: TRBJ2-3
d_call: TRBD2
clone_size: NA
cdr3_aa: CASSEMAGGPDTQYF
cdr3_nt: TGTGCCAGCAGTGAAATGGCGGGAGGCCCAGATACGCAGTATTTT

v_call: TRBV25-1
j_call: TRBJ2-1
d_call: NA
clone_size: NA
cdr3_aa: CASSDLGMYNEQFF
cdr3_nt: TGTGCCAGCAGTGACCTTGGAATGTACAATGAGCAGTTCTTC

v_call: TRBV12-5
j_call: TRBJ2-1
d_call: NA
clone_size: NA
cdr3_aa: CASVRGDLYNEQFF
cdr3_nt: TGTGCTAGTGTCAGGGGGGACTTATACAATGAGCAGTTCTTC

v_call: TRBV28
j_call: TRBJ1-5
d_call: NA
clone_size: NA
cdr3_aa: CDSSVQSRPQHF
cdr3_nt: TGTGACAGCAGTGTGCAGTCCCGGCCCCAGCATTTT

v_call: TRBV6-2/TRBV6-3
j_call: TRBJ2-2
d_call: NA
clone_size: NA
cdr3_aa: CASSSTAGFTGELFF
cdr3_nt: TGTGCCAGCAGTTCGACAGCCGGTTTTACCGGGGAGCTGTTTTTT

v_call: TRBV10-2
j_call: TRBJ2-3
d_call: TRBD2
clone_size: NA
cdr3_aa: CASSENLAGAYTQYF
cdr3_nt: TGCGCCAGCAGTGAGAACCTAGCGGGGGCGTATACGCAGTATTTT

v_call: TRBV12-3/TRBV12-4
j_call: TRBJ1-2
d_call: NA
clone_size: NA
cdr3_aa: CASTSLGGKYTF
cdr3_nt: TGTGCCAGCACTTCCCTCGGGGGGAAATACACCTTC

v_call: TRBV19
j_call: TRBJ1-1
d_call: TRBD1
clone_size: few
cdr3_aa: CATHRGTGPTEAFF
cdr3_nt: TGTGCCACCCATCGGGGGACAGGGCCCACTGAAGCTTTCTTT

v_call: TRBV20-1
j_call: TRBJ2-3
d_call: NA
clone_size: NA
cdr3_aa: CSARRGPDTQYF
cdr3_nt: TGCAGTGCCCGGCGCGGGCCAGATACGCAGTATTTT

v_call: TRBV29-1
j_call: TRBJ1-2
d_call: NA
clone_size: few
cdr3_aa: CSSHAALYGYTF
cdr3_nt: TGCAGCTCCCATGCAGCCCTCTATGGCTACACCTTC

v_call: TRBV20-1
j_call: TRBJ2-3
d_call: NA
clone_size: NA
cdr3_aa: CSARDFGGHTSTDTQYF
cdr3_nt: TGCAGTGCTAGAGATTTTGGCGGCCACACTAGCACAGATACGCAGTATTTT

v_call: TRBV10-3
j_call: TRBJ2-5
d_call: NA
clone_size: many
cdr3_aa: CAISEGEETQYF
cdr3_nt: TGTGCCATCAGCGAGGGAGAAGAGACCCAGTACTTC

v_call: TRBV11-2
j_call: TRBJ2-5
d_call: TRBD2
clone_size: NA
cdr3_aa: CASSPGTSGGKETQYF
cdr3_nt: TGTGCCAGCAGCCCAGGGACTAGCGGGGGTAAAGAGACCCAGTACTTC

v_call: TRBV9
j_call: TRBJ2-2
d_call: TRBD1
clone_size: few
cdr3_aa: CAMSPGQPGRELFF
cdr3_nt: TGTGCCATGAGCCCGGGACAGCCGGGTAGGGAGCTGTTTTTT

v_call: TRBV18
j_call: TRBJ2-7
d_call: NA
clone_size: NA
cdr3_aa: CASSGASDSYEQYF
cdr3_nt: TGTGCCAGCTCCGGGGCTAGCGACTCCTACGAGCAGTACTTC

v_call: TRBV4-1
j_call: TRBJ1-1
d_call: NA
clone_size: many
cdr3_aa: CASSLSARGEAFF
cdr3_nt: TGCGCCAGCAGCCTCAGTGCCCGGGGTGAAGCTTTCTTT

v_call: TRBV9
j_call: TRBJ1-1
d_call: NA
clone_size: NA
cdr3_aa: CASSFPVGGNTEAFF
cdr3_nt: TGTGCCAGCAGCTTCCCGGTTGGGGGGAACACTGAAGCTTTCTTT

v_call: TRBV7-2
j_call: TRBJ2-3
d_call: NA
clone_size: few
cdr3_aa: CASSAFEDTQYF
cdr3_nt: TGTGCCAGCAGCGCTTTCGAGGATACGCAGTATTTT

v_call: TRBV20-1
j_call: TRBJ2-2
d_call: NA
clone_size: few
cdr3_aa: CSASPAPTGELFF
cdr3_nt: TGCAGTGCTAGTCCCGCCCCAACCGGGGAGCTGTTTTTT

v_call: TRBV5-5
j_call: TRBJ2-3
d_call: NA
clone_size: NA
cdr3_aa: CASSLLLLAADTQYF
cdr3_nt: TGTGCCAGCAGCTTGTTACTACTTGCGGCAGATACGCAGTATTTT

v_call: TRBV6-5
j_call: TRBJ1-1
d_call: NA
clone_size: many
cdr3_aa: CASSYPGHTEAFF
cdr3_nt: TGTGCCAGCAGTTACCCCGGGCACACTGAAGCTTTCTTT

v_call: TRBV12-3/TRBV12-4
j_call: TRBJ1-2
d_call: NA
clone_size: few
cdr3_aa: CASGDTHYGYTF
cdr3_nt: TGTGCCAGCGGGGACACCCACTATGGCTACACCTTC

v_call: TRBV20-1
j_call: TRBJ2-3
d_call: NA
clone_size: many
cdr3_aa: CSARPGEGTDTQYF
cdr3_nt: TGCAGTGCTAGACCGGGAGAGGGCACAGATACGCAGTATTTT

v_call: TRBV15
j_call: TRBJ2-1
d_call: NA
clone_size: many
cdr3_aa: CATSRDPSSYNEQFF
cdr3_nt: TGTGCCACCAGCAGAGATCCTAGCTCCTACAATGAGCAGTTCTTC

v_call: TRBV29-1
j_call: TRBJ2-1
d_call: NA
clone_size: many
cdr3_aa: CSVRAEDYNEQFF
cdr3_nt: TGCAGCGTTAGGGCGGAGGATTACAATGAGCAGTTCTTC

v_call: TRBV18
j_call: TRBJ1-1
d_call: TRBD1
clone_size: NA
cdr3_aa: CASSPDTGGGAFF
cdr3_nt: TGTGCCAGCTCACCAGATACAGGGGGGGGAGCTTTCTTT

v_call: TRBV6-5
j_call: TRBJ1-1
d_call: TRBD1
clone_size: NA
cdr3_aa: CASSRDRGATEAFF
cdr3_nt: TGTGCCAGCAGTCGGGACAGGGGAGCGACTGAAGCTTTCTTT

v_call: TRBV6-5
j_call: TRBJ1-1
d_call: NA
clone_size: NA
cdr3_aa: CASRASGFQAFF
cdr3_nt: TGTGCCAGCAGGGCTTCCGGCTTTCAAGCTTTCTTT

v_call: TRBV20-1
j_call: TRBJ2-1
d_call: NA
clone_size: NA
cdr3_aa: CSAKAASYNEQFF
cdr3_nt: TGCAGTGCTAAGGCCGCGTCCTACAATGAGCAGTTCTTC

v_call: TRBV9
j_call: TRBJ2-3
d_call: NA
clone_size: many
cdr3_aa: CASTAWGLGTDTQYF
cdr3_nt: TGTGCCAGCACCGCCTGGGGCTTAGGCACAGATACGCAGTATTTT